The sequence of this T cell receptor beta chain was determined in a study of blood T cell repertoires in COVID-19. Study-wide context: Spain, Italy and the United States supplied samples that represented acute and convalescent COVID-19. From T cells, B-cell-depleted T cells, or PBMCs came the material, which was cDNA or gDNA.

Per the original methods: From reference gene primer amplification, estimates of nucleated cell counts were derived. This table comes from immunoSEQ multiplex PCR, and its TCRdb copy is limited to in-frame clones, with some not included. The DNA was the basis for D and trimming; V, J and clone size are from that table. The sample carries over 250,000 clones, about 85% recorded once. This clone has a handful of counts. The V end lost 2 bases, the J end lost 5 bases, and 15 bases lay between the germline ends. CDR3 length: 14 amino acids. CDR1 and CDR2 from the germline V gene are GTSNPN and SVGIG (reference sequence).

This sequence joins TRBV30 and TRBJ1-2; D gene unclear. This sequence originates from a human donor in a cohort sampled during active COVID-19. The sample was peripheral blood. The CDR3 region has the DNA TGTGCCTGGAGTCCTGGAGGCGCAGTGTATGGCTACACCTTC. Its translation: CAWSPGGAVYGYTF.